The 27 T cell receptor beta chains listed next were all sequenced from one sample in a study of blood T cells in healthy people across ages. A second PCR, run for roughly 7 to 11 cycles, used a sample-barcoded 5' primer plus a J-beta primer mix. Each CDR3 protein is one row after TCRdb ran MiXCR on the 5' RACE reads. The sample shows around 320,000 distinct CDR3 sequences, 25% to 30% of them seen only once. The sequenced sample was blood. The source of these receptors is a woman in her 70s in good health.

A few counts support this clonotype. The rearrangement links TRBV7-2 to TRBJ2-5, with TRBD2 matching 9 bases. V trimming: 1 base; J trimming: 5 bases; junction bases outside the gene matches: 5. CDR1 is SGHTA and CDR2 is FQGNSA in the germline V gene. The CDR3 contains 15 residues. CDR3 bases: TGTGCCAGCAGCTTAGGGACTAGCGTAAGGGAGACCCAGTACTTC. Protein: CASSLGTSVRETQYF.

The rearrangement links TRBV15 to TRBJ2-1, with TRBD2 identical over 10 bases. The CDR3 loop spans 17 amino acids. Germline loops: CDR1 LNHNV, CDR2 YYDKDF (reference sequence). J was trimmed by 3 bases and V by 4 bases; bases with no gene match: 9. The CDR3, as DNA: TGTGCCACCAGCACCTTGGGGTGGACTAGCGGCTACAATGAGCAGTTCTTC. It specifies CATSTLGWTSGYNEQFF.

The chain is built from TRBV10-2 and TRBJ2-4, with 10 bases fitting TRBD2. The junction had 2 bases not matched to a gene; V was cut back by 2 bases and J by 7 bases. CDR1 WSHSY and CDR2 SAAADI come from the germline V gene. The length of the CDR3 is 14 residues. The CDR3 DNA follows: TGCGCCAGCAGTGAGATTAGCGGGAGGAACATTCAGTACTTC. It yields the protein CASSEISGRNIQYF.

The table lists this clonotype with a few counts. This CDR3 is CASSLVGTVTEAFF. The CDR3 coding sequence is TGCGCCAGCAGCTTGGTCGGGACAGTCACTGAAGCTTTCTTT. The chain links TRBV5-1 to TRBJ1-1; TRBD1 matches at 7 bases. Per the germline V gene, CDR1 is SGHRS and CDR2 is YFSETQ. This CDR3 region has 14 residues. The J segment lost 4 bases and the V segment lost 0 bases, leaving 3 bases of the junction unmatched.

This clonotype was seen many times. V usage is TRBV9 and J usage is TRBJ2-2; TRBD1 matches at 9 bases. V dropped 0 bases and J dropped 5; count of bases not matched to a gene: 8. The V gene's germline CDR1 is SGDLS and CDR2 YYNGEE. The length of the CDR3 is 17 residues. The DNA for the CDR3 is TGTGCCAGCAGCGTAGTCCCAACAGGGGGCCGAACCGGGGAGCTGTTTTTT. This encodes CASSVVPTGGRTGELFF.

This clonotype was seen a few times. The chain recombines TRBV20-1 with TRBJ1-2; 9 nucleotides line up with TRBD1. Unmatched junction bases numbered 13, after V lost 1 base and J lost 7 bases. The CDR3 is 16 residues long. The germline V gene encodes CDR1 DFQATT and CDR2 SNEGSKA (reference sequence). The CDR3 here is CSARVDRGSVMGGYTF. As DNA, the CDR3 is TGCAGTGCTAGAGTGGACAGGGGTTCGGTAATGGGTGGCTACACCTTC.

This clonotype showed up just a few times. This CDR3 is CASSGAETQYF. The CDR3 DNA sequence: TGTGCCAGCAGTGGTGCGGAGACCCAGTACTTC. The chain is built from TRBV6-2 or TRBV6-3 and TRBJ2-5; D ambiguous. Germline assignment: CDR1 MNHEY and CDR2 SVGEGT. Trimming cost V 5 bases and J 5 bases, with 6 bases left between them. The CDR3 contains 11 residues.

V usage is TRBV16 and J usage is TRBJ1-2; the D is unclear. Trimming removed 0 bases at V and 4 bases at J, with 15 bases between. This CDR3 region has 16 residues. In germline, CDR1 is KGHSY, CDR2 FQNENV. The DNA of the CDR3 is TGTGCCAGCAGCCAATCGGAGCAAGCCCGATTCTATGGCTACACCTTC. It translates to CASSQSEQARFYGYTF.

This clonotype was counted a few times. The J gene is TRBJ2-3, the V gene TRBV29-1, with D maybe TRBD2 (5 bases). The V gene lost 2 bases and the J gene lost 0 bases, with 15 bases spanning the gap. The germline CDR1 and CDR2 sequences are SQVTM and ANQGSEA. This CDR3 has 16 amino acids. The CDR3 DNA is TGCAGCGTTGAAATCTTAGTAGCGTTGAGCACAGATACGCAGTATTTT. This codes for CSVEILVALSTDTQYF.

This clonotype was detected only a few times. The chain combines TRBV2 with TRBJ2-2, with 9 bases identical to TRBD1. Germline CDR1 SNHLY, CDR2 FYNNEI. The ends lost 6 bases at V and 4 bases at J; junction bases unmatched: 3. The CDR3 length is 14 residues. The CDR3 DNA reads TGTGCCAGCAGGGGGACAGGGAGCACCGGGGAGCTGTTTTTT. Translation: CASRGTGSTGELFF.

The CDR3 protein is CASSPLRGPRDTDTQYF. In DNA, the CDR3 is TGTGCCAGCAGTCCGCTCAGGGGGCCCCGGGACACAGATACGCAGTATTTT. J is TRBJ2-3 and V is TRBV28, with TRBD1 matching 8 bases. V was pared by 5 bases and J by 2 bases, with 12 bases of the junction left unmatched. Germline V gene lookup returns CDR1 MDHEN and CDR2 SYDVKM. This CDR3 has 17 residues.

This clonotype was observed many times. This sequence joins TRBV28 and TRBJ1-4, with D perhaps TRBD1 (5 bases). The CDR3 spans 15 residues. CDR1 and CDR2 from the germline V gene are MDHEN and SYDVKM. V shed 6 bases and J shed 4 bases, with 15 bases lying between them. CDR3 sequence reads: CASRKTTAYNEKLFF. The CDR3 coding sequence is TGTGCCAGCAGAAAAACGACAGCTTATAATGAAAAACTGTTTTTT.

The V gene is TRBV4-3, the J gene TRBJ2-1; D may match TRBD1 or TRBD2 (5 bases each). Germline V gives CDR1 LGHNA, CDR2 YSLEER. CDR3 length: 13 amino acids. Trimming removed 3 bases from V and 9 bases from J, with 12 bases in between. The CDR3, as DNA: TGCGCCAGCAGCCAGAGGGGTTTTGGTGAGCAGTTCTTC. Translation gives CASSQRGFGEQFF.

This clonotype was observed a few times. The rearrangement links TRBV4-2 to TRBJ2-5; D may be TRBD2 (5 bases). V lost 0 bases to trimming and J lost 0 bases, with 23 bases between them. The CDR3 length is 20 residues. CDR1 is LGHNA and CDR2 is YNFKEQ in the germline V gene. The CDR3 loop reads CASSQDEADFSIVNQETQYF. The CDR3 region has the DNA TGTGCCAGCAGCCAAGATGAGGCGGACTTCTCAATAGTAAACCAAGAGACCCAGTACTTC.

The chain combines TRBV28 with TRBJ2-5; 9 nucleotides agree with TRBD1. This CDR3 contains 13 residues. Germline V gene data show CDR1 as MDHEN and CDR2 as SYDVKM. Trimming removed 11 bases from V and 5 bases from J; junction bases left unmatched: 9. CDR3 bases: TGTGCCGTCCGGGACAGGGTTGTCGAGACCCAGTACTTC. Its translation: CAVRDRVVETQYF.

The V gene is TRBV5-6, the J gene TRBJ1-1; D remains ambiguous. This CDR3 is 14 amino acids long. Germline lookup yields CDR1 SGHDT and CDR2 YYEEEE. The V and J ends lost 5 bases and 1 base respectively, with 12 bases between them. CDR3 amino acids: CASRLRGSNTEAFF. The DNA for the CDR3 is TGTGCCAGCAGACTCCGGGGTTCGAACACTGAAGCTTTCTTT.

This clonotype was picked up many times. The chain joins TRBV7-8 to TRBJ2-5; D unresolved. CDR3 length equals 14 residues. V was shortened by 5 bases and J by 2 bases, with 12 bases between the two germline ends. Germline V lookup: CDR1 SGHVS, CDR2 FQNEAQ. CDR3 in DNA: TGTGCCAGCAGCCCCCCCGGCGCGCAAGAGACCCAGTACTTC. This translates into CASSPPGAQETQYF.

The genes are TRBV6-5 and TRBJ2-3, with 9 positions matching TRBD2. This CDR3 spans 15 amino acids. The V gene end was trimmed by 6 bases and the J gene end by 1 base; junction bases not matched to a gene: 5. CDR1 MNHEY and CDR2 SVGAGI come from the germline V gene. CDR3: CASRTRLAGTDTQYF. CDR3 in DNA: TGTGCCAGCAGGACGAGACTAGCGGGCACAGATACGCAGTATTTT.

There are a few counts of this clonotype. This chain connects TRBV5-5 to TRBJ2-7; 7 bases are a match to TRBD1. Germline CDR1 is SGHKS and CDR2 is YYEKEE (reference sequence). Trimming took 4 bases from V and 0 from J; bases not matched to a gene: 10. The CDR3 totals 16 residues. CDR3 protein: CASSLRGTADSYEQYF. In DNA, the CDR3 is TGTGCCAGCAGCCTCAGGGGGACCGCCGACTCCTACGAGCAGTACTTC.

This clonotype was counted a few times. This chain uses TRBV7-2 with TRBJ2-3, with 8 bases lining up with TRBD2. The ends lost 1 base at V and 4 bases at J; junction bases unmatched: 7. This CDR3 region has 16 residues. CDR1 and CDR2 from the germline V gene are SGHTA and FQGNSA. This CDR3 is CASSLEPGGPADTQYF. The CDR3 DNA reads as TGTGCCAGCAGCTTAGAACCGGGAGGGCCGGCAGATACGCAGTATTTT.

This clonotype was counted between two and nine times. The V gene is TRBV5-1, the J gene TRBJ2-7, with 8 bases fitting TRBD1. The CDR3 runs to 14 residues. Per the germline V gene, CDR1 is SGHRS and CDR2 is YFSETQ. V lost 4 bases to trimming and J lost 6 bases; unmatched junction nucleotides: 9. The CDR3, as DNA: TGCGCCAGCAGCCAAGGACAGGGAATCAGCGAGCAGTACTTC. Translating gives CASSQGQGISEQYF.

In its sample, this clonotype was seen once. This rearrangement joins TRBV6-2 or TRBV6-3 to TRBJ2-1, with D unresolved. V was cut by 6 bases and J by 0 bases, with 15 bases left in between. Germline assignment: CDR1 MNHEY and CDR2 SVGEGT. The CDR3 has 16 residues. CDR3 sequence: CASSPLTRSSYNEQFF. The CDR3 DNA reads TGTGCCAGCAGCCCACTAACTCGGAGCTCCTACAATGAGCAGTTCTTC.

The genes are TRBV12-3 or TRBV12-4 and TRBJ2-5, with 8 bases fitting TRBD2. There are 17 residues in the CDR3. The V gene end was trimmed by 0 bases and the J gene end by 2 bases; junction bases not matched to a gene: 8. The CDR3 sequence is CASSLAQASGYQETQYF. CDR3 sequence (DNA): TGTGCCAGCAGTTTAGCGCAGGCTAGCGGGTATCAAGAGACCCAGTACTTC.

The chain joins TRBV12-3 or TRBV12-4 to TRBJ2-7; the match to TRBD1 covers 11 bases. The CDR3 sequence is 15 residues long. Trimming cost V 5 bases and J 2 bases; bases outside gene matches: 5. DNA of the CDR3: TGTGCCAGCAGTCTGCGGGGACAGGGGGCCTACGAGCAGTACTTC. This translates into CASSLRGQGAYEQYF.

This clonotype was seen a few times. The junction does not match germline at one end; this may be a read error. The chain has TRBV28 and TRBJ2-1; 7 bases fit TRBD1. Germline CDR1 reads MDHEN; CDR2 reads SYDVKM. The CDR3 has 13 residues. The CDR3 here is CASSGDSYDEQFF. The CDR3 DNA follows: TGTGCCAGCAGTGGGGACAGCTACGATGAGCAGTTCTTC.

This clonotype was seen a few times. The rearrangement uses TRBV5-6 and TRBJ2-1; 7 bases are a match to TRBD1. The CDR3 spans 12 residues. The V segment lost 4 bases and the J segment 9 bases; nucleotides outside the gene matches: 4. Germline CDR1 reads SGHDT; CDR2 reads YYEEEE. The CDR3 is CASSTTGAEQFF. The CDR3 DNA follows: TGTGCCAGCAGCACCACAGGGGCTGAGCAGTTCTTC.

Here the CDR3 reads CASSARSGRGRQYF. Written as DNA, the CDR3 is TGTGCCAGCAGCGCTCGAAGCGGGCGGGGGAGGCAGTACTTC. V usage is TRBV7-2 and J usage is TRBJ2-5, with 7 bases aligning to TRBD2. CDR1 is SGHTA and CDR2 is FQGNSA in the germline V gene. V trimming: 5 bases; J trimming: 11 bases; junction bases outside the gene matches: 14. The CDR3 has 14 amino acids.